This T cell receptor beta chain is from a study of cytomegalovirus exposure and HLA in healthy donors. About this clone: Its antigen is not identified.

Regarding the study as a whole: TCR beta chains numbering more than 150 were designated cytomegalovirus-associated. The dataset shows that most TCR sequences were rare, while some public TCRs occurred in many donors.

60 Vbeta and 13 Jbeta primers were used in PCR. The data were produced by immunoSEQ multiplex PCR, yet TCRdb's version contains in-frame clones alone and is incomplete. The sample carries around 92,000 clones, around 82% recorded once. The CDR3 spans 14 residues. Germline lookup yields CDR1 MNHEY and CDR2 SVGAGI. Trimming removed 8 bases from V and 7 bases from J; junction bases left unmatched: 9. The chain links TRBV6-5 to TRBJ1-4; 8 bases match TRBD1. Sequences were obtained from PBMCs. The origin of this receptor is a young man in good health and CMV-seronegative. The CDR3 sequence is CASSSGGRVEKLFF. As DNA, the CDR3 is TGTGCCAGCTCCTCAGGGGGCCGGGTTGAAAAACTGTTTTTT.